This paragraph reports one T cell receptor (beta chain). The target of this receptor is not known. No base quality information exists; no much larger clone differs at one position. This record comes from a study of blood T cell repertoires in COVID-19 (dated by TCRdb to the early 2020s). Describing the broader study: Samples covering the acute and convalescent phases of COVID-19 were provided by collaborators in the United States, Italy and Spain. The samples were drawn from the first 160 participants of the ongoing ImmuneRACE study and from 950 to 1,500 subjects provided by 6 global collaborators. The repertoires were made available in a free public database intended to serve as a resource for research on the immune response to SARS-CoV-2. Where available, HLA class I and class II types were obtained from metadata supplied by the sample provider rather than from assay-based typing. Subjects who had been exposed to COVID-19, were actively infected with it, or had recovered from it provided the deeply sampled blood TCRbeta repertoires that made up the dataset. The prospective study material was composed of cDNA or gDNA derived from T cells, B-cell-depleted T cells, or PBMCs. Sample metadata almost always included a de-identified subject ID, COVID-19 status, age in years and sex.

Here is what the overall study found, with its caveats: The quantity of clinical and demographic metadata differed by source and by participant and was supplied without curation.

CDR1 is given as ENHRY and CDR2 as SYGVKD, both from the germline V gene. Trimming accounts for 5 bases at V and 2 bases at J, while the number of junction bases matched to no gene is 2. The CDR3 has 13 amino acids, counting the end cysteine and phenylalanine. Just CDR3 DNA is preserved here, 39 bases in frame from base 1. TCRbeta CDR3 regions were amplified from genomic DNA by means of the immunoSEQ Assay, a bias-controlled multiplex PCR. The authors' analysis ran thus. Within the assay, amplification of reference gene primers was used to estimate how many nucleated cells each sample contained. Sequence reads were collapsed and filtered to measure the absolute abundance of every unique TCRbeta CDR3 rearrangement. For each sample, productive Simpson clonality was calculated as the square root of Simpson's diversity index over productive rearrangements. TCRdb stores this immuneACCESS table with in-frame sequences only. Part of the clones is absent; in the studies checked, under half of the shortfall reflects unresolved V genes, and no reason is known for the rest. That table is the source of V, J and clone size, and D and trimming were worked out from the DNA. The sample profile shows 200,000 to 250,000 clones; about 86% of them were found once. Around 1.5% of the sample is taken by the ten largest.

Each collaborating institution followed its own protocols to collect whole blood in K2EDTA tubes. For TCRbeta analysis, collaborators shipped samples in one of three forms: frozen whole blood, isolated PBMCs, or DNA extracted from either of those sample types. Sequencing input: peripheral blood. The receptor was isolated from a man aged 18 to 29 with active or convalescent COVID-19. The chain employs TRBV10-3 and TRBJ1-1; 7 of the junction bases match TRBD1. The DNA sequence reads TGTGCCATCAGTCGGACAGGTAACACTGAAGCTTTCTTT. This is translated as CAISRTGNTEAFF.